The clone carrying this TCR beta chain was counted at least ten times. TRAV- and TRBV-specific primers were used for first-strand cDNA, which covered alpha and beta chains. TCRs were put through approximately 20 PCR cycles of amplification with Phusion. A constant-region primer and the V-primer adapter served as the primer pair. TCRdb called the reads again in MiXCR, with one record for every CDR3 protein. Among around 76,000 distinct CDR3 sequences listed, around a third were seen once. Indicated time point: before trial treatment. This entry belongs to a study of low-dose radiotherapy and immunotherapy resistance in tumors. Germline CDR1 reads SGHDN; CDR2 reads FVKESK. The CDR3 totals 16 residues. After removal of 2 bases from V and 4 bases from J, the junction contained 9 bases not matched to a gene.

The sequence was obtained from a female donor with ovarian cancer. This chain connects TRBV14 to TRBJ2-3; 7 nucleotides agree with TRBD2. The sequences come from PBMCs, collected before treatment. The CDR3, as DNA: TGTGCCAGCAGCCAAACCCCCGGGGGGTACGCAGATACGCAGTATTTT. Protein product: CASSQTPGGYADTQYF.